This is a list of T cell receptor beta chains from one sample in a study of T cell responses to AZD1222 COVID-19 vaccine. The data were produced by immunoSEQ multiplex PCR, yet TCRdb's version contains in-frame clones alone and is incomplete. This sample has 200,000 to 300,000 clones, with approximately 93% found just once. The specimen was peripheral blood, collected on day 0 of AZD1222 vaccination. These receptors all stem from an adult in good health. CDR3s include the opening cysteine and the closing phenylalanine or tryptophan. A D gene is named only where the DNA matches it firmly. For some rows the clone size is stated as once, few or many, or as a class when expanded; others skip it.

V gene,clone size,D gene,J gene,CDR3 DNA,CDR3 protein
TRBV27,-,-,TRBJ1-1,TGTGCCAGCAGCCTGGGCCTCGGTGGTACTGAAGCTTTCTTT,CASSLGLGGTEAFF
TRBV7-3,-,-,TRBJ1-6,TGTGCCAGCAGCTTTGGGCAGTATAATTCACCCCTCCACTTT,CASSFGQYNSPLHF
TRBV29-1,-,-,TRBJ2-1,TGCAGCGTAGGGGTGAACAATGAGCAGTTCTTC,CSVGVNNEQFF
TRBV4-1,-,-,TRBJ1-5,TGCGCCAGCAGCCAGGCGCAGGGTGAGCGCAATCAGCCCCAGCATTTT,CASSQAQGERNQPQHF
TRBV6-1,-,-,TRBJ1-5,TGTGCCAGCAGTGAAGGTGACGGACGCAATCAGCCCCAGCATTTT,CASSEGDGRNQPQHF
TRBV6-5,-,-,TRBJ2-5,TGTGCCAGCGAAGCTTCCCAAGAGACCCAGTACTTC,CASEASQETQYF
TRBV7-2,once,-,TRBJ1-5,TGTGCCAGCAGCTTGAATACAGGTGTGGTACCCCAGCATTTT,CASSLNTGVVPQHF
TRBV19,-,-,TRBJ2-3,TGTGCCAGTAGTAGGACCCAAGAGGATACGCAGTATTTT,CASSRTQEDTQYF
TRBV6-2/TRBV6-3,-,-,TRBJ1-2,TGTGCCAGCAGTTATAACGGGCCTTCCATCGCTGGCTACACCTTC,CASSYNGPSIAGYTF
TRBV2,-,-,TRBJ2-7,TGTGCCAGCAGTGAATTGGGGGATTCCTACGAGCAGTACTTC,CASSELGDSYEQYF
TRBV4-2,-,-,TRBJ1-1,TGTGCCAGCAGCCAGGACCGTGGCACTGAAGCTTTCTTT,CASSQDRGTEAFF
TRBV7-9,-,TRBD1,TRBJ1-2,TGTGCCAGCAGCTCCCCCGAAACAGGGGTAGGGTATGGCTACACCTTC,CASSSPETGVGYGYTF
TRBV7-3,once,TRBD1,TRBJ1-2,TGTGCCAGCAGCTCCGGACAGGGGGTTGGAGGCTACACCTTC,CASSSGQGVGGYTF
TRBV9,-,TRBD2,TRBJ2-3,TGTGCCAGCAGCGACCCACGGGGGGGAGATACGCAGTATTTT,CASSDPRGGDTQYF
TRBV15,-,-,TRBJ1-2,TGTGCCACCAGCAGAGTTCAGGGCCACTATGGCTACACCTTC,CATSRVQGHYGYTF
TRBV21-1,-,-,TRBJ2-1,TGTGCCAGCAGCAAATGGCGGGAAGATGAGCAGTTCTTC,CASSKWREDEQFF
TRBV28,-,-,TRBJ1-1,TGTGCCAGCAGTTTAAGACCTTCGGGTACTGAAGCTTTCTTT,CASSLRPSGTEAFF
TRBV3-1/TRBV3-2,once,TRBD1,TRBJ1-2,TGTGCCAGCAGCCAAGATCCCCAGGGGGGTGTCGGCTACACCTTC,CASSQDPQGGVGYTF
TRBV10-3,-,-,TRBJ1-1,TGTGCCATCAGTGAAACAACTGAAGCTTTCTTT,CAISETTEAFF
TRBV6-5,-,-,TRBJ2-5,TGTGCCACCAGGGGCGAGACCCAGTACTTC,CATRGETQYF
TRBV5-1,-,-,TRBJ1-1,TGCGCCAGCAGCTTGGGACACGGCGAAGCTTTCTTT,CASSLGHGEAFF
TRBV6-2/TRBV6-3,-,-,TRBJ1-2,TGTGCCAGCAGTCGGGGGGCTTATGGCTACACCTTC,CASSRGAYGYTF
TRBV24-1,-,TRBD1,TRBJ2-3,TGTGCCACCAGTGACCGTCCGGGACAGAGCACAGATACGCAGTATTTT,CATSDRPGQSTDTQYF
TRBV9,-,TRBD1,TRBJ2-7,TGTGCCAGCAGCGTGGGACAGGGCAACTACGAGCAGTACTTC,CASSVGQGNYEQYF
TRBV5-1,-,-,TRBJ1-6,TGCGCCAGCAGCTTGGAGGCAGGGCGGAATTCACCCCTCCACTTT,CASSLEAGRNSPLHF
TRBV10-3,-,TRBD1,TRBJ2-2,TGTGCCATCAGTGAGGGACAGGGCCGGACCGGGGAGCTGTTTTTT,CAISEGQGRTGELFF
TRBV20-1,-,-,TRBJ2-2,TGCAGTGCTAGTAAAACGAACACCGGGGAGCTGTTTTTT,CSASKTNTGELFF
TRBV5-1,-,TRBD1,TRBJ2-7,TGCGCCAGCAGCTTGTCAGGGGGCTACGAGCAGTACTTC,CASSLSGGYEQYF
TRBV4-1,-,-,TRBJ2-7,TGCGCCAGCAGCCAAGAGGCTACCTACGAGCAGTACTTC,CASSQEATYEQYF
TRBV7-2,-,TRBD1,TRBJ1-2,TGTGCCAGCAGACCACGGACAGGCGGAACTTTTGGCTACACCTTC,CASRPRTGGTFGYTF
TRBV7-2,-,TRBD1,TRBJ1-5,TGTGCCAGCAGCCCTCAGGGGGCCTTGAATCAGCCCCAGCATTTT,CASSPQGALNQPQHF
TRBV7-6,-,TRBD1,TRBJ2-7,TGTGCCAGCAGCTTCGGACAGGGAACCTACGAGCAGTACTTC,CASSFGQGTYEQYF
TRBV9,-,TRBD1,TRBJ2-1,TGTGCCAGCAGCTCGGGACAGGACTACAATGAGCAGTTCTTC,CASSSGQDYNEQFF
TRBV20-1,-,-,TRBJ1-1,TGCAGTGCTAGTGGTCGTCCCTTGAGCACTGAAGCTTTCTTT,CSASGRPLSTEAFF
TRBV5-5,-,TRBD1,TRBJ1-2,TGTGCCAGCAGCTCCGCCGGACAGGTCTTCTATGGCTACACCTTC,CASSSAGQVFYGYTF
TRBV5-5,-,TRBD1,TRBJ1-5,TGTGCCAGCAGCCCGGTGGCAGGGGGCCTAGGGAGCAATCAGCCCCAGCATTTT,CASSPVAGGLGSNQPQHF
TRBV6-5,-,-,TRBJ1-3,TGTGCCAGCAGTCCCCTCCACCGAAACACCATATATTTT,CASSPLHRNTIYF
TRBV28,-,-,TRBJ2-7,TGTGCCAGCCGCCTCCCGGGAACCGGGACATTCTACGAGCAGTACTTC,CASRLPGTGTFYEQYF
TRBV9,-,TRBD1,TRBJ2-7,TGTGCCAGCAGCGTATCCCCGGACAGGGACGAGCAGTACTTC,CASSVSPDRDEQYF
TRBV2,-,-,TRBJ2-7,TGTGCCAGCTTCGGGACTGACGAGCAGTACTTC,CASFGTDEQYF
TRBV10-2,-,-,TRBJ1-2,TGCGCCAGCAGTGATGGAGGGCGGACGGGCTATGGCTACACCTTC,CASSDGGRTGYGYTF
TRBV6-1,once,-,TRBJ2-3,TGTGCCAGCAGTGAACTAGGGTCGGGACGCACAGATACGCAGTATTTT,CASSELGSGRTDTQYF
TRBV21-1,-,-,TRBJ2-1,TGTGCCAGCAGCAACGTAACTAGCGGGGGAGTTGAGCAGTTCTTC,CASSNVTSGGVEQFF
TRBV28,-,TRBD1,TRBJ1-1,TGTGCCAGCAAGTGGACAGGGGCCCTGAACACTGAAGCTTTCTTT,CASKWTGALNTEAFF
TRBV4-1,-,TRBD1,TRBJ1-3,TGCGCCAGCAGCTCCAGAGACAGGGCCGGAAACACCATATATTTT,CASSSRDRAGNTIYF
TRBV7-3,-,TRBD2,TRBJ2-3,TGTGCCAGCAGCTTGGCGGGAGATGTAGATACGCAGTATTTT,CASSLAGDVDTQYF
TRBV3-1/TRBV3-2,-,-,TRBJ2-1,TGTGCCAGCAGCCAACCCGGGACTGAGCAGTTCTTC,CASSQPGTEQFF
TRBV5-8,once,-,TRBJ1-4,TGTGCCAGCAGGGGGTCCACAACTAATGAAAAACTGTTTTTT,CASRGSTTNEKLFF
TRBV6-6,-,TRBD2,TRBJ2-1,TGTGCCAGCAGTTACCCCGGGACTAAAACGGGTCATGAGCAGTTCTTC,CASSYPGTKTGHEQFF
TRBV19,-,-,TRBJ2-5,TGTGCCAGTAGTATAGGACCTATCGGGGAGACCCAGTACTTC,CASSIGPIGETQYF
TRBV12-3/TRBV12-4,-,TRBD2,TRBJ2-7,TGTGCCAGCAGTCGGACTAGCGGCTACGAGCAGTACTTC,CASSRTSGYEQYF
TRBV28,once,TRBD1,TRBJ1-6,TGTGCCAGCAGTTCCGGACAGGGGCCCAATTCACCCCTCCACTTT,CASSSGQGPNSPLHF
TRBV27,once,-,TRBJ2-5,TGTGCCAGCCGTTCGGAGGGGGAGACCCAGTACTTC,CASRSEGETQYF
TRBV9,-,TRBD2,TRBJ2-1,TGTGCCAGCAGCGTCAGCGGGAGCGGCTACAATGAGCAGTTCTTC,CASSVSGSGYNEQFF
TRBV5-4,-,-,TRBJ2-2,TGTGCCAGCAGCCACCGGGACACAAACACCGGGGAGCTGTTTTTT,CASSHRDTNTGELFF
TRBV18,-,TRBD1,TRBJ1-5,TGTGCCAGCTCCGGGACAGGAAACAATCAGCCCCAGCATTTT,CASSGTGNNQPQHF